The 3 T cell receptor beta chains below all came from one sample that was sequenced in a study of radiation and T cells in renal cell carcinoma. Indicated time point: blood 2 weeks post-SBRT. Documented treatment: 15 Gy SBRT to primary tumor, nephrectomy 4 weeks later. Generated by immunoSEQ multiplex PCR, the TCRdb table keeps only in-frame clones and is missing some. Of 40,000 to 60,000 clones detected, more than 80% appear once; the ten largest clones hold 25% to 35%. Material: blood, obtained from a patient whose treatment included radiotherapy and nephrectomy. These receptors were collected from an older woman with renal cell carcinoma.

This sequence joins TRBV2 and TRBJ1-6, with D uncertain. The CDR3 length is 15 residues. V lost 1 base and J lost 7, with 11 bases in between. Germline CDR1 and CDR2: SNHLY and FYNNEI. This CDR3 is CASSEGSPRNSPLHF. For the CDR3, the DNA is TGTGCCAGCAGTGAAGGGTCTCCTCGGAATTCACCCCTCCACTTT.

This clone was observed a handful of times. CDR3 in DNA: TGTGCCAGCAGCTTCGGGACTAGCGGTTACACAGATACGCAGTATTTT. It yields the protein CASSFGTSGYTDTQYF. The rearrangement joins TRBV5-6 to TRBJ2-3, with TRBD2 matching 11 bases. Germline values: CDR1 SGHDT, CDR2 YYEEEE. The V and J ends lost 2 bases and 2 bases, in that order; junction bases with no gene match: 4. This CDR3 has 16 amino acids.

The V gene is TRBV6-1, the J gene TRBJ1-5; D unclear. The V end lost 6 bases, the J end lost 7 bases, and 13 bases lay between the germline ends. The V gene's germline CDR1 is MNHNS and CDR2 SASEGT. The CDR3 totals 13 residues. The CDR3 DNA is TGTGCCAGCAGGCAAACCAACACGCAGCCCCAGCATTTT. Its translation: CASRQTNTQPQHF.